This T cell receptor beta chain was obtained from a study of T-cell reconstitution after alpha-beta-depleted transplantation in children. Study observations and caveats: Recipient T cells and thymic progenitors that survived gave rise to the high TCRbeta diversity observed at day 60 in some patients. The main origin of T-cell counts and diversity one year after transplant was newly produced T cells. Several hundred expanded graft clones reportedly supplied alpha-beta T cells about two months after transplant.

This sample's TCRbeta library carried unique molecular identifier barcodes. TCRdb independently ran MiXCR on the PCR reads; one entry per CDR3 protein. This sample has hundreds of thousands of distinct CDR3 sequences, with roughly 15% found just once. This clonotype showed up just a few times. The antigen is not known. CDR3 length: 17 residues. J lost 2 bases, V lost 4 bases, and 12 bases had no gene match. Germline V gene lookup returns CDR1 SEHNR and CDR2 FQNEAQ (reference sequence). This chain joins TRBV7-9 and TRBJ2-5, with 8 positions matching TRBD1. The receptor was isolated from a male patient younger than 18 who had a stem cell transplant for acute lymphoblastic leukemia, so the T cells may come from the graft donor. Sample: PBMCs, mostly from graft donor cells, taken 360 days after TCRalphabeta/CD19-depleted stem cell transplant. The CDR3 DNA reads TGTGCCAGCAGCTCCTTAGCCTGGGACAGGAGGCAAGAGACCCAGTACTTC. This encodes CASSSLAWDRRQETQYF.